This T cell receptor beta chain was documented in a study of T-cell memory formation after mild COVID-19. General study results and limits: In pre-infection memory, a portion of responding clones appeared, which suggested that cross-reactive memory joined. Mainly in CM and EM were contracting CD4+ clones; CD8+ were in EMRA. The second-wave clones peaking on day 37 were not confirmed as SARS-CoV-2-specific.

TCRdb reanalysed the 5' RACE reads using MiXCR and keeps one entry per CDR3 protein. The data contain under 150,000 distinct CDR3 sequences, roughly 15% of them singletons. This CDR3 has 11 amino acids. Between the trimmed V and J ends, which lost 6 bases and 5 bases, there was a span of 11 bases. Germline values: CDR1 DFQATT, CDR2 SNEGSKA (reference sequence). This clonotype was counted a few times. Its antigen is currently unknown. This sequence was found in an adult woman who had mild COVID-19 (a few samples of this study predate the infection). Cell type and time point are not known. Sequenced sample: PBMCs or a T cell subset sorted from them (not recorded which). This sequence joins TRBV20-1 and TRBJ2-7, with D perhaps matching TRBD1 (5 bases). CDR3 nucleotide sequence: TGCAGTGCCCCAAGGGGTAACGAGCAGTACTTC. It translates to CSAPRGNEQYF.